This T cell receptor beta chain appears in the sequencing data of a study of cytomegalovirus exposure and HLA in healthy donors (TCRdb year 2017). Turning to the overall study: According to an earlier analysis of several hundred of the donors, some 180 million T cells yielded roughly 100 million unique TCR beta sequences and about 300 Gb of sequence data. HLA typing included class I and class II loci at four-digit resolution. Every repertoire in the discovery cohort had been generated on one and the same sequencing platform. In a later genetic analysis, genome-wide SNP genotypes for about 55% of the 666 donors were used, and that subset was treated as a discovery cohort. Donor age, sex, ethnicity and CMV serostatus were compiled alongside the repertoire data. A separate validation cohort of 100 to 150 different subjects was used in addition to the roughly 640-subject first cohort. An early release covering approximately 600 HLA-typed donors comprised 300 to 350 gigabases of sequencing data and some 79 million unique TCR sequences. The study used immunosequencing to profile the T cell repertoires of 666 subjects and linked those repertoires to cytomegalovirus serostatus. The number of donors typed differed by locus, with 629-630 for A, B, C, DRB1 and DQB1, around 500 for DQA1, 606 for DPA1, and around 450 for DPB1. To study patterns of TCR occurrence, a later analysis re-analyzed previously published TCR beta repertoires from 550 to 800 donors and added high-resolution HLA genotyping. Rather than drawing on any new phenotypic data, the later analysis identified candidate immune exposures from TCR beta sequences and the way those sequences occurred across donors. An earlier analysis of fewer than 700 of the donors applied high-throughput TCR beta sequencing to assess whether each TCR beta V gene segment acted as functional or pseudogenic. The aim of the study was to test whether cataloging public T cell receptors could identify signatures of past pathogen exposure. Among the approximately 400 genotyped donors, more than 70% belonged to the genetic ancestry cluster associated with self-reported Caucasian donors. High-throughput TCR immunosequencing, statistical association of individual TCRs with disease status, and machine learning were combined to predict cytomegalovirus infection status. Among about 370 genotyped donors of the cohort, an average of around 240,000 unique TCR beta nucleotide sequences was sequenced per donor, of which roughly 17% were non-productive. Several DR-DQ haplotypes were handled as single units for association and clustering because linkage in the cohort was strong.

The full study reports these points: CMV serostatus was the only immune exposure information available for the cohort. Compared with the roughly 670-donor mean, donors in an Asian-associated ancestry cluster had fewer N-insertions in productive TCRs, according to a later genetic analysis. In a later analysis, HLA-associated TCR beta chains showed more clonal expansion and lower generation probabilities than non-associated chains that were equally common. Several of the top co-occurrence clusters appeared to be linked to parvovirus B19, influenza, CMV and Epstein-Barr virus, according to a later analysis. A later genetic analysis associated a missense DCLRE1C variant with V-gene and J-gene trimming of TCR beta chains, and an independent cohort replicated the association. A group of highly shared sequence variants was considered likely to be a technical artifact of the sequencing pipeline. A further reported finding was that TCR beta sequences accurately predicted the HLA-A and HLA-B alleles for most subjects in the first cohort. Three of the identified cytomegalovirus-associated TCR beta chains were confirmed in vitro to be specific for cytomegalovirus antigens. Some IMGT-functional V segments, including TRBV6-2 and TRBV6-3, could not be distinguished by the 87-base-pair reads and were therefore excluded. In a later analysis, most CMV-associated TCR beta chains were found to appear HLA-restricted, with HLA associations seemingly driven largely by CMV exposure. At a false discovery rate of 0.05, a later analysis linked about 16,000 TCR beta sequences to specific HLA alleles. Broadly in line with IMGT annotations, most TCR beta V segments showed up in productive rearrangements about 87% or about 30% of the time in an earlier analysis of 587 of the donors. Because counts were too low, around 18 rarely observed V segments, including chromosome 9 orphons, were left out of the earlier analysis of a few hundred of the donors. According to a later analysis, TCR association rates differed among HLA loci, with DRB1 alleles showing the most associated TCRs and HLA-C alleles showing the fewest. Presence/absence analyses assumed roughly uniform sequencing depth across donors, an assumption that may not hold. Strong co-occurrence of HLA alleles, especially DR and DQ, made assigning TCR associations to individual alleles difficult. The authors suggested that the approach could potentially be generalized to other disease states and immunological phenotypes. Because some donors lacked HLA typing at each locus, the association tests relied only on the typed subset. In both the original and validation cohorts, the classifier was reported to diagnose cytomegalovirus status with high specificity and sensitivity. The study listed 164 TCR beta chains as associated with cytomegalovirus. This cohort had only TCR beta chains sequenced, and the lack of alpha or paired-chain data limited which features could be detected. Correlated functional status among segregating V segments might reflect linkage disequilibrium, but an unknown experimental factor could not be ruled out. Across donors, most TCR sequences were observed very rarely, whereas some public TCRs were present in many individuals.

Libraries came from the immunoSEQ multiplex PCR assay. For the multiplex PCR, a mixture combining 60 forward primers for TCR Vbeta segments and 13 reverse primers for TCR Jbeta segments was used. The CDR3 region of rearranged TCR beta genes was amplified from genomic DNA by a multiplex PCR assay. On the Illumina HiSeq System, the amplified TCR beta libraries were sequenced as 87-base-pair reads. For the original study's pipeline: Across the 666 repertoires, a later analysis counted tens of millions of unique TCR beta chains, 9 million to 14 million of which were shared by at least two donors. To remove PCR and sequencing errors, raw reads were error-corrected and collapsed into unique sequences using a nearest-neighbor algorithm that merged closely related sequences. Alignment of CDR3 sequences to IMGT reference sequences was used to assign V, D and J gene segments. For a sequence to be retained, a match of at least six nucleotides to both a V gene segment and a J gene segment was required. Rearrangements were classified as productive when the CDR3 lacked stop codons and remained in frame with V and J, and all other rearrangements were classified as non-productive. CDR3 was defined by IMGT convention, running from the second conserved V-encoded cysteine to the conserved J-encoded phenylalanine. Sequences without an unambiguous match to a single V gene segment were excluded from the earlier analysis of 450 to 650 of the donors. In an earlier analysis of more than 500 of the donors, a V segment was called functional when productive rearrangements were above 56.7%, and segregating when the standard deviation between donors exceeded 5%. A statistical classification framework was built for diagnosing cytomegalovirus status from the catalog of TCR beta chain sequences. V and J gene assignment, in a later analysis, came from comparing TCR nucleotide sequences with IMGT/GENE-DB human TR gene sequences. A later analysis assigned CDR3 sequences and most-parsimonious VDJ recombination scenarios with the TCRdist pipeline. In a later analysis, every TCR beta chain was defined by the combination of its CDR3 amino acid sequence and its V-gene family, and reads without a unique V-gene family were dropped. To address suspected cross-contamination and a sequencing artifact, a later analysis removed over 500 highly shared, low-generation-probability nucleotide sequences. A later analysis calculated a clonal expansion index for each public chain from normalized within-repertoire ranks of inferred template counts. A later analysis computed generation probabilities with a VDJ recombination model fitted to out-of-frame rearrangements, and checked the results against IGoR. In a later analysis, TCR-TCR, TCR-HLA and TCR-CMV co-occurrence was scored with hypergeometric tests, and a repertoire-size bias correction was applied to TCR pairs. False discovery rates were estimated in a later analysis by permuting HLA or CMV assignments 20 times. In a later analysis, co-occurring TCRs were grouped using DBSCAN, and TCRdist sequence similarity was added for clustering within HLA-allele-positive subsets. Repertoires with fewer than 30,000 or more than 120,000 public chains, plus five repertoires with anomalous nucleotide sharing, were excluded from co-occurrence clustering. TCRdb obtained this table from immuneACCESS and retained in-frame rearrangements with V and J assigned. These tables miss some clones; where compared with another copy, unresolved V genes account for less than half of the shortfall, and the remainder is unexplained. From that table come the V and J calls and clone size; the DNA was used to work out D and trimming. For this sample there are under 150,000 clones; 83% appear just once. In total, the top ten clones hold 1.5% of the sample.

The germline V gene (reference sequence) specifies GTSNPN as CDR1 and SVGIG as CDR2. Measured from the cysteine to the phenylalanine, the CDR3 is 13 residues long. Of the read, only the CDR3 DNA is kept; its 39 bases are in frame from base 1. Germline trimming: 2 bases from V, 9 bases from J; junction bases outside gene matches: 7. Comment on this clone: Its antigen is still unknown. Base qualities are not at hand, and no much larger clone is one base apart.

The cohort comprised 550 to 700 healthy bone marrow donors. At the time of sampling, all cohort members were nominally healthy, though unrecorded immune exposures were likely present. The donor tested CMV seronegative, placing the donor among the 350 to 400 seronegative members of the cohort. Every donor gave a peripheral blood sample, and the peripheral blood mononuclear cells from that sample were used for TCR beta sequencing. Genomic DNA was extracted from the blood cell samples with the Qiagen DNeasy Blood Extraction Kit. This TCR was recovered from a man in his forties in good health and CMV-seronegative. Sample: PBMCs. The sequence is built from TRBV30 and TRBJ1-1; 9 central nucleotides agree with TRBD1. The bases are TGTGCCTGGAGTACCAGCGGGACAGGGCAAGCTTTCTTT. It specifies CAWSTSGTGQAFF.